This T cell receptor beta chain was observed in a study of T cells expressing NK-cell markers. Across the study: Researchers got TCR beta repertoires out of sorted CD3+CD56+NKG2C+, CD3+CD56+NKG2C- and CD3+CD56-NKG2C+ T cells. Findings and caveats of the study: It is unclear if expanded NKG2C-expressing clones target HCMV antigens. Five or six donors carried dominant NKG2C+ clonotypes that made up roughly 1.0-7.0% of their CD8+ T cells.

Remarks on this clonotype: Antigen unknown.

Germline V gene sequence: CDR1 SGHVS, CDR2 FNYEAQ. This CDR3 is 16 amino acids long. TCRdb reworked the 5' RACE reads into one entry per CDR3 protein, no DNA. Its table lists 350,000 to 500,000 distinct CDR3 sequences. The sample was blood T cells: a sorted CD56 or NKG2C T cell subset, CD4+ or CD8+ T cells, or bulk PBMC T cells (not recorded which). J is TRBJ2-1 and V is TRBV7-6; TCRdb's D call of TRBD2 is untestable without DNA. The TCR was taken from a woman between 18 and 70 years old in good health. The CDR3 here is CASSLNSGTSGAGQFF.